In its sample, the clone carrying this T cell receptor (beta chain) was seen a few times. The sample comes from a study of blood T cell repertoires in COVID-19. Study context: Samples representing acute and convalescent COVID-19 were sourced from the United States, Italy and Spain. PBMCs, B-cell-depleted T cells, or T cells provided the cDNA or gDNA that made up the material.

Profiled with immunoSEQ multiplex PCR; TCRdb holds only in-frame clones, not every one. Among around 190,000 clones, about nine tenths were seen once, and the ten largest hold around 20%. Trimming stripped 8 bases from V and 1 base from J, with 8 bases between. The CDR3 length is 13 residues. CDR1 is WNHNN and CDR2 is SYGVQD in the germline V gene (reference sequence). The origin of this receptor is a man between 65 and 85 years old with active or convalescent COVID-19. Sequencing used peripheral blood. The rearrangement links TRBV10-1 to TRBJ2-2; D remains unclear. The CDR3 region is CASQKRNTGELFF. For the CDR3, the DNA is TGCGCCAGCCAGAAGCGGAACACCGGGGAGCTGTTTTTT.